The 18 T cell receptor beta chains below all came from one sample that was sequenced in a study of cytotoxic CD8 clonotypes in ibrutinib-treated CLL. TCRdb's copy holds only in-frame clones and misses some; the assay was immunoSEQ multiplex PCR. This table has about 160,000 clones, approximately 90% appearing once. Sequencing was performed on PBMCs, taken at disease progression, from a patient treated with ibrutinib. All receptors come from a human donor with chronic lymphocytic leukemia.

J is TRBJ2-5 and V is TRBV5-1; TRBD2 matches 14 bases. Germline CDR1 reads SGHRS; CDR2 reads YFSETQ. With 0 bases clipped from V and 2 bases from J, the junction kept 3 bases outside the gene matches. The CDR3 extends over 17 amino acids. The CDR3, as DNA: TGCGCCAGCAGCTTGGGACTAGCGGGAGGGCAGCAAGAGACCCAGTACTTC. Protein product: CASSLGLAGGQQETQYF.

V is TRBV7-6 and J is TRBJ2-7; TRBD2 agrees at 16 bases. The V gene's germline CDR1 is SGHVS and CDR2 FNYEAQ. V shed 5 bases, J shed 3 bases, and the junction held 22 bases outside the gene matches. The length of the CDR3 is 22 residues. CDR3: CASSLTPALGTSGRAVVYEQYF. CDR3 DNA: TGTGCCAGCAGCCTAACCCCAGCCCTCGGGACTAGCGGGAGGGCCGTTGTCTACGAGCAGTACTTC.

The chain employs TRBV25-1 and TRBJ2-1; D is unresolved. The CDR3 sequence is 16 residues long. Germline CDR1 reads MGHDK; CDR2 reads SYGVNS. The ends were cut back, 2 bases at V and 5 bases at J, with 16 bases in the middle. CDR3 in amino acids: CASSEPPTEIDNEQFF. CDR3 bases: TGTGCCAGCAGTGAACCCCCAACAGAGATCGACAATGAGCAGTTCTTC. Supplemented by reference TRBV25-1 and TRBJ2-1, the full variable domain reads EADIYQTPRYLVIGTGKKITLECSQTMGHDKMYWYQQDPGMELHLIHYSYGVNSTEKGDLSSESTVSRIRTEHFPLTLESARPSHTSQYLCASSEPPTEIDNEQFFGPGTRLTVL.

This sequence joins TRBV10-3 and TRBJ2-7; 9 bases map to TRBD2. This CDR3 region has 17 residues. Unmatched junction bases numbered 7, after V lost 1 base and J lost 0 bases. Germline V CDR1 and CDR2: ENHRY, SYGVKD. CDR3 sequence reads: CAISEWAGGRASYEQYF. The DNA of the CDR3 is TGTGCCATCAGTGAGTGGGCTGGCGGGAGGGCCTCCTACGAGCAGTACTTC.

The chain carries TRBV29-1 and TRBJ2-7; TRBD2 matches 13 bases. This CDR3 contains 14 residues. The germline CDR1 and CDR2 sequences are SQVTM and ANQGSEA. The CDR3 loop reads CSVGRTSGSYEQYF. In DNA form, the CDR3 reads TGCAGTGTCGGTCGGACTAGCGGGAGCTACGAGCAGTACTTC.

The gene calls are TRBV7-2 and TRBJ1-1; D call uncertain. V shed 2 bases and J shed 3 bases, with 22 bases lying between them. The germline V gene has CDR1 SGHTA and CDR2 FQGNSA. The CDR3 totals 18 residues. Written as DNA, the CDR3 is TGTGCCAGCAGCTTAATAAAACGAGTCACCACAATATACACTGAAGCTTTCTTT. Translation gives CASSLIKRVTTIYTEAFF.

The chain carries TRBV29-1 and TRBJ2-3, with D unclear. With 5 bases removed from V and 2 bases from J, the gap between germline ends came to 5 bases. The CDR3 is 11 amino acids. CDR1 SQVTM and CDR2 ANQGSEA come from the germline V gene. The CDR3 region is CSVSDTDTQYF. The CDR3 DNA is TGCAGCGTTTCGGACACAGATACGCAGTATTTT.

The chain is built from TRBV25-1 and TRBJ2-3; tentatively, D is TRBD2 (5 bases). CDR3 length equals 16 residues. V shed 3 bases and J shed 0 bases, with 13 bases lying between them. The germline V gene encodes CDR1 MGHDK and CDR2 SYGVNS. The CDR3 region is CASSDWVAPSTDTQYF. The CDR3 coding sequence is TGTGCCAGCAGTGATTGGGTAGCGCCTAGCACAGATACGCAGTATTTT. The full variable domain, completed using reference TRBV25-1 and TRBJ2-3, is EADIYQTPRYLVIGTGKKITLECSQTMGHDKMYWYQQDPGMELHLIHYSYGVNSTEKGDLSSESTVSRIRTEHFPLTLESARPSHTSQYLCASSDWVAPSTDTQYFGPGTRLTVL.

This rearrangement joins TRBV5-1 to TRBJ2-3; D unresolved. CDR3 length: 18 residues. Germline CDR1 SGHRS, CDR2 YFSETQ. The V end was cut by 0 bases, the J end by 4 bases, with 21 bases between. CDR3: CASSLAYVSFPAADTQYF. Written as DNA, the CDR3 is TGCGCCAGCAGCTTGGCCTACGTATCTTTTCCCGCGGCAGATACGCAGTATTTT. The entire variable domain, with the rest obtained from reference TRBV5-1 and TRBJ2-3, is as follows: KAGVTQTPRYLIKTRGQQVTLSCSPISGHRSVSWYQQTPGQGLQFLFEYFSETQRNKGNFPGRFSGRQFSNSRSEMNVSTLELGDSALYLCASSLAYVSFPAADTQYFGPGTRLTVL.

A few counts support this clone. The genes are TRBV11-1 and TRBJ2-7, with D unresolved. The CDR3 loop spans 15 amino acids. CDR1 is SGHAT and CDR2 is FQDESV in the germline V gene (reference sequence). Trimming removed 2 bases from V and 0 bases from J, with 11 bases in between. The CDR3 sequence: CASSLLTVSSYEQYF. The DNA of the CDR3 is TGTGCCAGCAGCTTATTAACAGTCAGCTCCTACGAGCAGTACTTC.

The chain combines TRBV29-1 with TRBJ1-1; D may be TRBD1 (6 bases). Per germline, CDR1 SQVTM and CDR2 ANQGSEA. CDR3 length equals 13 residues. Deletions cut 0 bases from V and 5 bases from J, with 10 bases between. This CDR3 is CSVEELQGTEAFF. CDR3 coding DNA: TGCAGCGTTGAAGAGCTACAGGGAACTGAAGCTTTCTTT.

The rearrangement links TRBV5-5 to TRBJ2-1, with D perhaps matching TRBD1 or TRBD2 (6 bases each). The V end was cut by 6 bases, the J end by 4 bases, with 20 bases between. Germline loops: CDR1 SGHKS, CDR2 YYEKEE (reference sequence). The CDR3 totals 16 residues. The CDR3 bases are TGTGCCAGCACCTCAAGAGGGGGAGGTGGGTACAATGAGCAGTTCTTC. This translates into CASTSRGGGGYNEQFF.

The chain employs TRBV4-2 and TRBJ2-5; the D gene is possibly TRBD2 (6 bases). The CDR3 is 15 residues long. CDR1 is LGHNA and CDR2 is YNFKEQ in the germline V gene. V dropped 1 base and J dropped 6 bases, with 15 bases sitting between them. The CDR3 DNA is TGTGCCAGCAGCCAAGGGCGCAGCGGGTCAAAGACCCAGTACTTC. It encodes CASSQGRSGSKTQYF.

This chain links TRBV27 with TRBJ2-7; the D call may be TRBD1 or TRBD2 (5 bases each). The germline V and J ends were trimmed by 2 bases and 4 bases, with 15 bases remaining between them. Germline V gene data show CDR1 as MNHEY and CDR2 as SMNVEV (reference sequence). The CDR3 runs 15 residues. The CDR3 DNA follows: TGTGCCAGCAGTTTAACTGGGGGTTCGGCGTACGAGCAGTACTTC. This encodes CASSLTGGSAYEQYF.

The chain links TRBV9 to TRBJ2-2; D ambiguous. This CDR3 is 18 amino acids long. V lost 1 base and J 5 bases, leaving 21 bases between the germline ends. CDR1 and CDR2 (germline): SGDLS, YYNGEE. Written as DNA, the CDR3 is TGTGCCAGCAGCGTACCCGTCGCCGAGAATTTGATAACCGGGGAGCTGTTTTTT. It specifies CASSVPVAENLITGELFF.

The CDR3 nucleotides are TGTGCCAGCCGCGCAGGGAACGCCAAAAACATTCAGTACTTC. Translated: CASRAGNAKNIQYF. The rearrangement joins TRBV16 to TRBJ2-4; maybe TRBD1 (5 bases). This CDR3 spans 14 amino acids. Germline V gives CDR1 KGHSY, CDR2 FQNENV. Trimming pared 8 bases from V and 1 base from J, leaving 12 bases between.

This clone came up a few times. The junction departs from the called germline gene at one end, perhaps through a read error. The CDR3 coding sequence is TGTGCCAGCAGTGGTGGGGACAGGGGGCGAGGGGACTTC. Protein: CASSGGDRGRGDF. The chain recombines TRBV2 with TRBJ2-5; 12 nucleotides match TRBD1. Germline V gives CDR1 SNHLY, CDR2 FYNNEI. The CDR3 is 13 amino acids.

The genes are TRBV28 and TRBJ2-1; D gene unclear. V was cut by 5 bases and J by 4 bases, with 3 bases left in between. The CDR3 extends over 11 amino acids. From germline, CDR1 is MDHEN and CDR2 SYDVKM. The DNA of the CDR3 is TGTGCCAGCAGTCAGTACAATGAGCAGTTCTTC. Protein: CASSQYNEQFF.